The 19 T cell receptor beta chains below all came from one sample that was sequenced in a study of shared clonotypes between healthy human individuals. Measured with immunoSEQ multiplex PCR; TCRdb has only the in-frame clones, and not every one. The data contain about 2.4 million clones, over 85% of them singletons. Input material: naive CD4+ T cells from PBMCs. Subset reported: CD45RA+ positively selected. These receptors were taken from a young man in good health. Some clones in this sample may be carry-over from other donors' samples.

This chain connects TRBV7-3 to TRBJ2-7; TRBD1 might be the D (7 bases). The CDR3 is 15 residues long. Trimming shortened V by 0 bases and J by 5 bases, and 14 bases separated the two germline ends. CDR1 and CDR2 (germline): SGHTA, FQGTGA. CDR3 amino acids: CASSLTGGAGNEQYF. CDR3 in DNA: TGTGCCAGCAGCTTAACAGGGGGCGCGGGAAACGAGCAGTACTTC.

V gene TRBV9 combines with J gene TRBJ1-4, with D tentatively TRBD1 (6 bases). This CDR3 has 15 residues. Germline lookup yields CDR1 SGDLS and CDR2 YYNGEE. V was shortened by 3 bases and J by 7 bases, with 16 bases between the two germline ends. CDR3 DNA sequence: TGTGCCAGCAGCGGCCCGGGCAGGGGCGGTGAAAAACTGTTTTTT. It is translated as CASSGPGRGGEKLFF.

The chain has TRBV7-6 and TRBJ2-6; 7 bases map to TRBD2. The V gene end was trimmed by 1 base and the J gene end by 0 bases; junction bases not matched to a gene: 12. This CDR3 has 20 residues. Germline CDR1 reads SGHVS; CDR2 reads FNYEAQ. CDR3 sequence (DNA): TGTGCCAGCAGCTTAGAGCCTTGGGGCGGGAGAGTCTCTGGGGCCAACGTCCTGACTTTC. Amino acid sequence: CASSLEPWGGRVSGANVLTF.

The chain is built from TRBV27 and TRBJ1-1; D gene ambiguous. With 5 bases removed from V and 0 bases from J, the gap between germline ends came to 7 bases. The CDR3 length is 13 residues. Germline V gives CDR1 MNHEY, CDR2 SMNVEV (reference sequence). The CDR3 sequence is CASSAGVNTEAFF. For the CDR3, the DNA is TGTGCCAGCAGTGCGGGCGTGAACACTGAAGCTTTCTTT.

The table lists this clone with a few counts. The sample holds other DNA sequences that translate to the same CDR3. The gene calls are TRBV5-1 and TRBJ2-5, with D unresolved. There are 13 residues in the CDR3. The V gene's germline CDR1 is SGHRS and CDR2 YFSETQ. Trimming left V 0 bases short and J 1 base short, with 4 bases between. This CDR3 is CASSLVGQETQYF. The CDR3 DNA is TGCGCCAGCAGCTTGGTCGGCCAAGAGACCCAGTACTTC.

This clone was picked up one time. CDR3 nucleotides: TGTGCCAGAGCTACGGCGGGCACAGATACGCAGTATTTT. Encoded protein: CARATAGTDTQYF. This chain links TRBV2 with TRBJ2-3, with D uncertain. The CDR3 covers 13 residues. CDR1 is SNHLY, CDR2 FYNNEI, per germline. The ends were cut back, 9 bases at V and 1 base at J, with 11 bases in the middle.

This clone was observed a single time. Other DNA sequences in the sample encode the same CDR3. This chain joins TRBV5-6 and TRBJ1-2; D call uncertain. The germline V and J ends were trimmed by 2 bases and 0 bases, with 2 bases remaining between them. The CDR3 length is 12 residues. Germline CDR1 is SGHDT and CDR2 is YYEEEE. The CDR3 nucleotides are TGTGCCAGCAGCTTTTCTAACTATGGCTACACCTTC. It encodes CASSFSNYGYTF.

The table lists this clone with a count of one. As DNA, the CDR3 is TGTGCCAGCAGCCCTTACCGGTGGGCCGAGCAGTTCTTC. It translates to CASSPYRWAEQFF. This chain uses TRBV6-5 with TRBJ2-1; D call uncertain. The CDR3 extends over 13 amino acids. Germline loops: CDR1 MNHEY, CDR2 SVGAGI. Trimming cost V 6 bases and J 10 bases, with 16 bases left between them.

The chain recombines TRBV15 with TRBJ2-5; 10 nucleotides agree with TRBD1. Trimming took 5 bases from V and 5 from J; bases not matched to a gene: 14. CDR3 length equals 17 residues. Germline CDR1 is LNHNV and CDR2 is YYDKDF (reference sequence). The chain's CDR3 is CATSGPQGDRGGETQYF. In DNA form, the CDR3 reads TGTGCCACCAGCGGCCCCCAGGGGGACAGGGGAGGGGAGACCCAGTACTTC.

The rearrangement links TRBV6-1 to TRBJ2-3; 9 positions agree with TRBD2. The CDR3 has 16 residues. With 3 bases clipped from V and 8 bases from J, the junction kept 12 bases outside the gene matches. Germline CDR1 and CDR2: MNHNS and SASEGT. CDR3: CASSDRLAETTGTQYF. CDR3 nucleotides: TGTGCCAGCAGTGACCGACTAGCGGAGACTACGGGTACGCAGTATTTT.

The chain combines TRBV7-2 with TRBJ1-2; TRBD1 agrees at 7 bases. Germline CDR1 is SGHTA and CDR2 is FQGNSA. This CDR3 comprises 14 residues. V trimming: 5 bases; J trimming: 8 bases; junction bases outside the gene matches: 11. CDR3 residues: CASSPQGGRKGYTF. The CDR3 coding sequence is TGTGCCAGCAGCCCCCAGGGGGGCCGTAAAGGCTACACCTTC.

V and J are TRBV30 and TRBJ1-5; perhaps TRBD1 as D (5 bases). Trimming took 3 bases from V and 6 from J, leaving 15 bases between them. The CDR3 runs 14 residues. CDR1 is GTSNPN, CDR2 SVGIG, per germline (reference sequence). CDR3 loop: CAWRSGQGSQPQHF. CDR3 nucleotide sequence: TGTGCCTGGAGATCGGGGCAGGGAAGTCAGCCCCAGCATTTT.

This clone was seen a single time. This rearrangement joins TRBV27 to TRBJ1-6, with unresolved D. Trimming removed 3 bases from V and 0 bases from J, with 6 bases in between. Germline V lookup: CDR1 MNHEY, CDR2 SMNVEV (reference sequence). This CDR3 contains 15 residues. This CDR3 is CASSFSSSYNSPLHF. In nucleotides, the CDR3 is TGTGCCAGCAGTTTTTCCAGCTCCTATAATTCACCCCTCCACTTT.

The chain couples TRBV5-6 to TRBJ1-3; D not certain. V shed 3 bases and J shed 2 bases, with 9 bases lying between them. Germline V gene sequence: CDR1 SGHDT, CDR2 YYEEEE. This CDR3 comprises 14 residues. CDR3 DNA: TGTGCCAGCAGCTCGGTTGGGGCTGGAAACACCATATATTTT. This translates into CASSSVGAGNTIYF.

The chain links TRBV28 to TRBJ1-5, with TRBD1 identical over 7 bases. J lost 6 bases, V lost 2 bases, and 10 bases had no gene match. Germline-derived CDR1 and CDR2 are MDHEN and SYDVKM. The CDR3 covers 16 residues. The CDR3 DNA is TGTGCCAGCAGTTTAACGGGAGGGGGCTTTCCTCAGCCCCAGCATTTT. Its protein product is CASSLTGGGFPQPQHF.

With respect to this clone: The same CDR3 also results from other DNA sequences found in this sample. The gene calls are TRBV28 and TRBJ1-4; possibly TRBD1 for D (5 bases). The CDR3 sequence is 14 residues long. Germline-derived CDR1 and CDR2 are MDHEN and SYDVKM. V was clipped by 6 bases and J by 5 bases, with 13 bases between them. CDR3 sequence reads: CASSSGTENEKLFF. CDR3 sequence (DNA): TGTGCCAGCAGCTCCGGGACCGAGAATGAAAAACTGTTTTTT.

The rearrangement uses TRBV25-1 and TRBJ2-7; the match to TRBD2 covers 10 bases. Losses at the gene ends were 8 bases for V and 6 bases for J; bases not matched to a gene: 7. Germline CDR1 MGHDK, CDR2 SYGVNS. CDR3 length: 13 residues. In DNA form, the CDR3 reads TGTGCCAGCGGCCTAGCGGGAGCCTCCGAGCAGTACTTC. Translating it yields CASGLAGASEQYF.

The J gene is TRBJ2-3, the V gene TRBV28, with 8 bases that match TRBD1. V lost 1 base to trimming and J lost 3 bases; unmatched junction nucleotides: 3. Germline V gene sequence: CDR1 MDHEN, CDR2 SYDVKM. The CDR3 has 15 amino acids. CDR3 region: CASSLFRQGTDTQYF. The CDR3 bases are TGTGCCAGCAGTTTATTCCGACAGGGGACAGATACGCAGTATTTT. The entire variable domain, with the rest obtained from reference TRBV28 and TRBJ2-3, is as follows: DVKVTQSSRYLVKRTGEKVFLECVQDMDHENMFWYRQDPGLGLRLIYFSYDVKMKEKGDIPEGYSVSREKKERFSLILESASTNQTSMYLCASSLFRQGTDTQYFGPGTRLTVL.

This clone appeared a few times. The chain combines TRBV10-3 with TRBJ1-3; D remains unclear. Trimming cost V 2 bases and J 5 bases, with 4 bases left between them. Germline assignment: CDR1 ENHRY and CDR2 SYGVKD. The CDR3 runs to 12 residues. The CDR3 region has the DNA TGTGCCATCAGTGAGGAAAGAAACACCATATATTTT. Protein sequence: CAISEERNTIYF.